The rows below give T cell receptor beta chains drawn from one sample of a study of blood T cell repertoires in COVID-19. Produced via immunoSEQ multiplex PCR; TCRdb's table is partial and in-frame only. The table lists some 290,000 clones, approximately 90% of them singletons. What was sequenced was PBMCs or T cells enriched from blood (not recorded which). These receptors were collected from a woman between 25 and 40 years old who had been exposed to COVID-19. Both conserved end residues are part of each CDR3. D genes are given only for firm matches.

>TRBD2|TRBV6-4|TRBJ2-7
CASSEREGLTYEQYF
TGTGCCAGCAGTGAAAGGGAGGGGCTGACCTACGAGCAGTACTTC
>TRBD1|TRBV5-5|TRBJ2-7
CASTPGQGTAYEQYF
TGTGCCAGCACCCCCGGACAGGGGACGGCCTACGAGCAGTACTTC
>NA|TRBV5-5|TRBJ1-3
CATLNRGGYSGNTIYF
TGTGCCACCTTGAATAGGGGAGGGTACTCTGGAAACACCATATATTTT
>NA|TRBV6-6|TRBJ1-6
CASSYEDYNSPLHF
TGTGCCAGCAGTTACGAGGATTATAATTCACCCCTCCACTTT
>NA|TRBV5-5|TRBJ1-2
CASSLVIGRKTIGTF
TGTGCCAGCAGCTTGGTCATTGGCAGGAAAACCATAGGCACCTTC
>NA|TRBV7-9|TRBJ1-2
CASSFLGREYGYTF
TGTGCCAGCAGCTTTTTGGGGAGAGAGTATGGCTACACCTTC
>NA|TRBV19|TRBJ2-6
CASNVGLISGANVLTF
TGTGCCAGTAATGTGGGGCTGATCTCTGGGGCCAACGTCCTGACTTTC
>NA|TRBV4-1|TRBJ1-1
CASSSSGESFF
TGCGCCAGCAGCTCCTCAGGGGAATCTTTCTTT
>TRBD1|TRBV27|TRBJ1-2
CASSHPGTGVYGYTF
TGTGCCAGCAGTCACCCAGGGACAGGGGTCTATGGCTACACCTTC
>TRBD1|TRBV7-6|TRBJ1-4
CASSQDRGNEKLFF
TGTGCCAGCAGTCAGGACAGGGGTAATGAAAAACTGTTTTTT
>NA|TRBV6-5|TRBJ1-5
CASQGPYSNQPQHF
TGTGCCAGCCAGGGGCCTTATAGCAATCAGCCCCAGCATTTT
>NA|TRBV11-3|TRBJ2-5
CASSLSRGKETQYF
TGTGCCAGCAGCTTAAGCAGGGGCAAAGAGACCCAGTACTTC
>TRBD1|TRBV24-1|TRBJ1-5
CATSDGTTGRSQHF
TGTGCCACCAGTGACGGGACGACAGGGCGTTCACAGCATTTT
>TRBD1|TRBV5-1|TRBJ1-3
CASSDPRQGARNTIYF
TGCGCCAGCAGCGACCCGAGACAGGGGGCGCGGAACACCATATATTTT